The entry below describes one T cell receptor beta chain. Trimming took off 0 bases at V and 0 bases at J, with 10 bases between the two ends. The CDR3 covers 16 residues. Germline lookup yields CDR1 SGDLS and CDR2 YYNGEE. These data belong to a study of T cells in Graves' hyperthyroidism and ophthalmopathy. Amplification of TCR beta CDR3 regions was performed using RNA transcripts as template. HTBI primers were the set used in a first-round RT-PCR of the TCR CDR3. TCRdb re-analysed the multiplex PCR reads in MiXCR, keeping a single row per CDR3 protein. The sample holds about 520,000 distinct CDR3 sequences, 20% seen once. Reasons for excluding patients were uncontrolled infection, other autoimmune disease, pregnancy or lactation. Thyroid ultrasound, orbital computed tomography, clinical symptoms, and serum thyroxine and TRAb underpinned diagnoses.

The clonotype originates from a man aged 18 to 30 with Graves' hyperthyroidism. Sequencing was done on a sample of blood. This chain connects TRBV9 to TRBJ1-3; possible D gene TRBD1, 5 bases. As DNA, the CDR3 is TGTGCCAGCAGCGTAGAGGTAGGGGACTCTGGAAACACCATATATTTT. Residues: CASSVEVGDSGNTIYF. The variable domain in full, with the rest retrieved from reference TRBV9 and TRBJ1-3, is DSGVTQTPKHLITATGQRVTLRCSPRSGDLSVYWYQQSLDQGLQFLIQYYNGEERAKGNILERFSAQQFPDLHSELNLSSLELGDSALYFCASSVEVGDSGNTIYFGEGSWLTVV.